This T cell receptor (beta chain) was captured in a study of blood T cell repertoires in COVID-19. The V end lost 4 bases, the J end lost 0 bases, and 8 bases lay between the germline ends. Germline-derived CDR1 and CDR2 are LNHDA and SQIVND (reference sequence). The CDR3 sequence is 14 residues long. TCRdb's copy holds only in-frame clones and misses some; the assay was immunoSEQ multiplex PCR. The sample has fewer than 200,000 clones; roughly 85% are singletons. The gene calls are TRBV19 and TRBJ2-3; D remains ambiguous. Material: peripheral blood. This TCR came from a woman aged 70-85 years with acute or convalescent COVID-19. CDR3 bases: TGTGCCAGTAGTACCTTTACTAGCACAGATACGCAGTATTTT. Protein sequence: CASSTFTSTDTQYF.